The rows below give T cell receptor beta chains drawn from one sample of a study of human T cells and chemical hapten exposure. TCRdb fed the RACE reads into MiXCR, producing one record per CDR3 protein. Among under 450,000 distinct CDR3 sequences listed, about 6% were seen once. The source material was whole blood, sampled in connection with sensitization to the hapten diphenylcyclopropenone (DPC). The source of these receptors is a woman between 18 and 29 years old with alopecia areata. Some clones in this sample may be carry-over from other donors' samples. The CDR3 runs from the conserved cysteine through the conserved F or W. The D gene is left open where the match is weak. A clone size is listed for some rows: how often the clone was seen (once, few, many), or a class if it is expanded.

J: TRBJ2-7; size: few; V: TRBV7-2; D: TRBD1; CDR3: CASRYDPGGIYEQYF; DNA: TGTGCCAGCCGCTACGACCCAGGGGGTATCTACGAGCAGTACTTC
J: TRBJ2-2; size: few; V: TRBV18; D: TRBD1; CDR3: CASSRPTGGSGELFF; DNA: TGTGCCAGCTCCCGCCCTACAGGGGGCTCCGGGGAGCTGTTTTTT
J: TRBJ2-1; size: -; V: TRBV6-2/TRBV6-3; D: -; CDR3: CASSYATHEQFF; DNA: TGTGCCAGCAGTTACGCCACCCATGAGCAGTTCTTC
J: TRBJ1-2; size: -; V: TRBV7-8; D: -; CDR3: CASSLASGMDYGYTF; DNA: TGTGCCAGCAGCTTAGCGTCGGGAATGGACTATGGCTACACCTTC
J: TRBJ2-7; size: few; V: TRBV6-1; D: -; CDR3: CASTQSKIHEQYF; DNA: TGTGCCAGCACTCAATCGAAAATCCACGAGCAGTACTTC
J: TRBJ1-6; size: -; V: TRBV6-1; D: TRBD1; CDR3: CASSPPRGGAYNSPLHF; DNA: TGTGCCAGCAGCCCCCCCAGGGGGGGTGCCTATAATTCACCCCTCCACTTT
J: TRBJ2-7; size: -; V: TRBV6-1; D: TRBD1; CDR3: CASSGWTGRYEQYF; DNA: TGTGCCAGCAGTGGGTGGACAGGGAGATACGAGCAGTACTTC
J: TRBJ1-5; size: many; V: TRBV12-3/TRBV12-4; D: TRBD1; CDR3: CASSFGQGRQPQHF; DNA: TGTGCCAGCAGTTTCGGACAGGGGCGTCAGCCCCAGCATTTT
J: TRBJ1-1; size: many; V: TRBV11-1; D: TRBD1; CDR3: CASSPTGGRTEAFF; DNA: TGTGCCAGCAGCCCCACAGGGGGCCGGACTGAAGCTTTCTTT
J: TRBJ2-3; size: many; V: TRBV5-1; D: TRBD1; CDR3: CASSWTGFSTDTQYF; DNA: TGCGCCAGCAGCTGGACAGGGTTTAGCACAGATACGCAGTATTTT
J: TRBJ1-1; size: -; V: TRBV7-9; D: -; CDR3: CASSLRNIEAFF; DNA: TGTGCCAGCAGCTTACGGAACATAGAAGCTTTCTTT
J: TRBJ2-7; size: many; V: TRBV7-2; D: TRBD2; CDR3: CASSRTSGTGRGEQYF; DNA: TGTGCCAGCAGTCGGACTAGCGGGACGGGTAGAGGCGAGCAGTACTTC
J: TRBJ1-1; size: many; V: TRBV15; D: TRBD1; CDR3: CATSRDLDRMNTEAFF; DNA: TGTGCCACCAGCAGAGATCTGGACAGGATGAACACTGAAGCTTTCTTT
J: TRBJ1-3; size: -; V: TRBV12-3/TRBV12-4; D: -; CDR3: CASSSTPRTIYF; DNA: TGTGCCAGCAGCTCGACACCCAGAACCATATATTTT
J: TRBJ2-7; size: -; V: TRBV5-1; D: TRBD1; CDR3: CASTPTGAYEQYF; DNA: TGCGCCAGCACCCCGACAGGGGCCTACGAGCAGTACTTC
J: TRBJ1-1; size: -; V: TRBV6-5; D: -; CDR3: CASSPPAVVNTEAFF; DNA: TGTGCCAGCAGTCCCCCGGCGGTCGTGAACACTGAAGCTTTCTTT
J: TRBJ2-3; size: many; V: TRBV5-1; D: -; CDR3: CASSLGGAEDTQYF; DNA: TGCGCCAGCAGCTTGGGGGGGGCCGAAGATACGCAGTATTTT
J: TRBJ2-1; size: -; V: TRBV6-2/TRBV6-3; D: TRBD1; CDR3: CASRVPGQDYNEQFF; DNA: TGTGCCAGCAGAGTACCGGGACAGGATTACAATGAGCAGTTCTTC
J: TRBJ2-3; size: -; V: TRBV28; D: TRBD2; CDR3: CAAGLAGGTDTQYF; DNA: TGTGCCGCGGGACTAGCGGGGGGCACAGATACGCAGTATTTT
J: TRBJ2-6; size: few; V: TRBV7-3; D: -; CDR3: CASSFSHSGANVLTF; DNA: TGTGCCAGCAGCTTTTCCCACTCTGGGGCCAACGTCCTGACTTTC
J: TRBJ2-3; size: many; V: TRBV11-3; D: TRBD2; CDR3: CASSLGGTSGAYRFKDTQYF; DNA: TGTGCCAGCAGCTTAGGAGGGACTAGCGGGGCATACCGGTTCAAGGATACGCAGTATTTT
J: TRBJ2-4; size: -; V: TRBV18; D: -; CDR3: CASSNRDPAVDIQYF; DNA: TGTGCCAGCTCAAACCGGGACCCGGCTGTGGACATTCAGTACTTC
J: TRBJ2-4; size: -; V: TRBV5-1; D: TRBD1; CDR3: CASSPGQGVNIQYF; DNA: TGCGCCAGCAGCCCGGGACAGGGAGTGAACATTCAGTACTTC
J: TRBJ1-5; size: -; V: TRBV2; D: -; CDR3: CASSTRQSNQPQHF; DNA: TGTGCCAGCAGTACCAGACAGAGCAATCAGCCCCAGCATTTT
J: TRBJ2-3; size: -; V: TRBV2; D: -; CDR3: CASSEDRATDTQYF; DNA: TGTGCCAGCAGTGAGGACAGAGCCACAGATACGCAGTATTTT
J: TRBJ1-1; size: -; V: TRBV18; D: -; CDR3: CASLLAVGDTEAFF; DNA: TGTGCCAGCTTGCTCGCGGTGGGGGACACTGAAGCTTTCTTT
J: TRBJ2-7; size: -; V: TRBV5-6; D: TRBD1; CDR3: CASSWDRSYEQYF; DNA: TGTGCCAGCAGCTGGGACAGGTCCTACGAGCAGTACTTC
J: TRBJ2-3; size: -; V: TRBV3-1; D: -; CDR3: CASSQRKTSYTDTQYF; DNA: TGTGCCAGCAGCCAAAGGAAAACGAGTTACACAGATACGCAGTATTTT
J: TRBJ1-6; size: few; V: TRBV11-2; D: -; CDR3: CASSPGTGINSPLHF; DNA: TGTGCCAGCAGCCCAGGAACGGGGATTAATTCACCCCTCCACTTT
J: TRBJ1-6; size: many; V: TRBV18; D: TRBD1; CDR3: CASSARTGRNSPLHF; DNA: TGTGCCAGCTCGGCTCGGACAGGGAGGAATTCACCCCTCCACTTT
J: TRBJ2-3; size: many; V: TRBV12-3/TRBV12-4; D: -; CDR3: CASSFGPRTDTQYF; DNA: TGTGCCAGCAGTTTTGGCCCCCGCACAGATACGCAGTATTTT
J: TRBJ2-2; size: many; V: TRBV3-1; D: -; CDR3: CASSRKGSGELFF; DNA: TGTGCCAGCAGCCGGAAAGGGTCCGGGGAGCTGTTTTTT
J: TRBJ2-2; size: few; V: TRBV3-1; D: -; CDR3: CASSQESGLNTGELFF; DNA: TGTGCCAGCAGCCAAGAATCAGGGCTAAACACCGGGGAGCTGTTTTTT
J: TRBJ1-4; size: many; V: TRBV7-8; D: TRBD1; CDR3: CASSLETGGVEKLFF; DNA: TGTGCCAGCAGCTTAGAGACAGGGGGAGTCGAAAAACTGTTTTTT
J: TRBJ1-1; size: many; V: TRBV10-3; D: TRBD1; CDR3: CATRQGEIEAFF; DNA: TGTGCCACACGACAGGGGGAGATTGAAGCTTTCTTT
J: TRBJ1-4; size: few; V: TRBV5-1; D: -; CDR3: CASSFWTVNEKLFF; DNA: TGCGCCAGCAGCTTTTGGACAGTTAATGAAAAACTGTTTTTT
J: TRBJ1-4; size: many; V: TRBV6-2/TRBV6-3; D: -; CDR3: CASSRGRWEKLFF; DNA: TGTGCCAGCAGTCGGGGTCGTTGGGAAAAACTGTTTTTT
J: TRBJ1-2; size: few; V: TRBV29-1; D: -; CDR3: CSVARVVSYGYTF; DNA: TGCAGCGTTGCCAGGGTGGTCAGCTATGGCTACACCTTC
J: TRBJ2-3; size: -; V: TRBV4-3; D: -; CDR3: CASSQVGLGTDTQYF; DNA: TGCGCCAGCAGCCAAGTAGGATTGGGGACAGATACGCAGTATTTT
J: TRBJ2-5; size: -; V: TRBV7-8; D: -; CDR3: CASSLLPPASRARETQYF; DNA: TGTGCCAGCAGCTTACTTCCTCCCGCTAGCAGGGCACGAGAGACCCAGTACTTC
J: TRBJ2-7; size: few; V: TRBV5-1; D: TRBD1; CDR3: CASSLNFPGQGRDEQYF; DNA: TGCGCCAGCAGCTTGAATTTCCCGGGACAGGGAAGGGACGAGCAGTACTTC
J: TRBJ2-7; size: -; V: TRBV27; D: TRBD1; CDR3: CASSPTGTGGYEQYF; DNA: TGTGCCAGCAGTCCCACCGGGACAGGGGGCTACGAGCAGTACTTC